This entry concerns a single TCR beta chain. As yet, its antigen is unknown. The sample comes from a study of T cell responses to AZD1222 COVID-19 vaccine. Sequenced by immunoSEQ multiplex PCR; TCRdb stores in-frame clones only, minus some. The sample carries 80,000 or so clones, roughly 80% recorded once. Points from the study as a whole: Repertoires were sampled only after the peak T cell response.

This receptor was identified in an adult in good health. This specimen consisted of peripheral blood, obtained on day 0 of AZD1222 vaccination.

This CDR3 reads CASSLETSGFTYEQYF. DNA for the CDR3: TGTGCCAGCAGCTTAGAGACTAGCGGGTTCACCTACGAGCAGTACTTC. The V and J genes are TRBV11-2 and TRBJ2-7, with TRBD2 matching over 10 bases. Germline CDR1 and CDR2: SGHAT and FQNNGV. Trimming at V came to 0 bases and at J to 2 bases, leaving 4 bases not matched to a gene. The CDR3 totals 16 residues.